The 29 T cell receptor beta chains given below trace back to one sample, sequenced in a study of identical twins. In TCRdb, the 5' RACE reads were re-called with MiXCR into one record per CDR3 protein. The table records 1.5 million or so distinct CDR3 sequences, roughly 35% of them present only once. The sample comprised cord blood. The receptors were sampled from a newborn girl in good health.

DNA for the CDR3: TGTGCCAGATCCCGGGACAGGATGAACACTGAAGCTTTCTTT. It encodes CARSRDRMNTEAFF. The chain couples TRBV19 to TRBJ1-1; 8 bases agree with TRBD1. V was pared by 9 bases and J by 0 bases, with 6 bases of the junction left unmatched. Germline V gene lookup returns CDR1 LNHDA and CDR2 SQIVND (reference sequence). CDR3 length: 14 amino acids.

The rearrangement joins TRBV29-1 to TRBJ2-1; D possibly corresponds to TRBD2 (6 bases). The V end was cut by 7 bases, the J end by 7 bases, with 17 bases between. Per the germline V gene, CDR1 is SQVTM and CDR2 is ANQGSEA. The CDR3 consists of 13 residues. The CDR3 loop reads CSGLGGFGNEQFF. The DNA of the CDR3 is TGCAGCGGCCTCGGGGGTTTTGGAAATGAGCAGTTCTTC.

This clonotype was counted between two and nine times. The junction does not match germline at one end; this may be a read error. J is TRBJ2-7 and V is TRBV6-4, with D uncertain. Germline-derived CDR1 and CDR2 are MRHNA and SNTAGT. This CDR3 spans 14 amino acids. The CDR3 DNA reads as TGTGTCAGCAGCGTAGATAGTGGGTCCTACGAGCAGTACTTC. Its protein product is CVSSVDSGSYEQYF.

This clonotype was seen only once. The rearrangement joins TRBV7-9 to TRBJ2-1, with 7 bases matching TRBD1. The germline V gene has CDR1 SEHNR and CDR2 FQNEAQ (reference sequence). V lost 5 bases, J lost 4 bases, and 5 bases stayed unmatched. The CDR3 spans 14 residues. CDR3 loop: CASSHGTVYNEQFF. The CDR3 bases are TGTGCCAGCAGCCACGGGACAGTGTACAATGAGCAGTTCTTC.

The chain has TRBV5-6 and TRBJ1-1, with 7 bases aligning to TRBD1. CDR1 is SGHDT, CDR2 YYEEEE, per germline. CDR3 length: 14 residues. Trimming cost V 4 bases and J 5 bases; bases outside gene matches: 8. The CDR3 DNA follows: TGTGCCAGCAGCGCCGACAGGGTGAGGACTGAAGCTTTCTTT. Translated: CASSADRVRTEAFF. The full variable domain, in which reference TRBV5-6 and TRBJ1-1 provide the parts outside the CDR3, is DAGVTQSPTHLIKTRGQQVTLRCSPKSGHDTVSWYQQALGQGPQFIFQYYEEEERQRGNFPDRFSGHQFPNYSSELNVNALLLGDSALYLCASSADRVRTEAFFGQGTRLTVV.

The CDR3 coding sequence is TGTGCCACCAGCAGGGGACTAGCGGGGTTGGGGGGAGAGACCCAGTACTTC. The encoded protein is CATSRGLAGLGGETQYF. V usage is TRBV15 and J usage is TRBJ2-5, with 13 bases that match TRBD2. This CDR3 is built from 17 residues. J was trimmed by 4 bases and V by 3 bases; bases with no gene match: 8. Germline V gives CDR1 LNHNV, CDR2 YYDKDF (reference sequence).

This clonotype was counted between two and nine times. V is TRBV13 and J is TRBJ2-5; 12 nucleotides match TRBD2. Germline trimming cut 5 bases from V and 4 bases from J; bases unmatched to any gene: 8. CDR3 length: 16 amino acids. CDR1 is PRHDT, CDR2 FYEKMQ, per germline (reference sequence). The CDR3 region has the DNA TGTGCCAGCAGCACTCGGCTAGCGGGGGGGACAGAGACCCAGTACTTC. Protein sequence: CASSTRLAGGTETQYF.

The chain couples TRBV20-1 to TRBJ2-4; tentatively, D is TRBD2 (5 bases). Looked up from germline, CDR1 is DFQATT and CDR2 is SNEGSKA (reference sequence). The length of the CDR3 is 15 residues. The V end lost 3 bases, the J end lost 1 base, and 13 bases lay between the germline ends. The CDR3 nucleotides read TGCAGTGCTAGTTCCCCCCGAGGGGCCAAAAACATTCAGTACTTC. It encodes CSASSPRGAKNIQYF.

This clonotype occurred many times. This chain joins TRBV28 and TRBJ2-7; tentatively, D is TRBD2 (6 bases). The CDR3 has 12 amino acids. Germline V gene lookup returns CDR1 MDHEN and CDR2 SYDVKM. V was trimmed by 5 bases and J by 12 bases, leaving 17 bases between them. The CDR3 DNA follows: TGTGCCAGCAGTCCTCCGGGACTCCACCCGTACTTC. This encodes CASSPPGLHPYF. Filled out from reference TRBV28 and TRBJ2-7, the complete variable domain reads DVKVTQSSRYLVKRTGEKVFLECVQDMDHENMFWYRQDPGLGLRLIYFSYDVKMKEKGDIPEGYSVSREKKERFSLILESASTNQTSMYLCASSPPGLHPYFGPGTRLTVT.

The rearrangement links TRBV20-1 to TRBJ1-5, with 9 bases matching TRBD1. Germline CDR1 reads DFQATT; CDR2 reads SNEGSKA (reference sequence). The ends lost 6 bases at V and 1 base at J; junction bases unmatched: 13. The CDR3 length is 17 residues. The CDR3 loop is CSALAGTGSRSNQPQHF. Written as DNA, the CDR3 is TGCAGTGCCCTGGCCGGGACAGGGTCGAGAAGCAATCAGCCCCAGCATTTT.

The CDR3 coding sequence is TGTGCCAGCAGCCATGGGACAGATCCTAGCAATCAGCCCCAGCATTTT. This codes for CASSHGTDPSNQPQHF. J is TRBJ1-5 and V is TRBV7-9; 7 nucleotides align to TRBD1. The CDR3 contains 16 residues. Germline assignment: CDR1 SEHNR and CDR2 FQNEAQ (reference sequence). The V and J ends lost 5 bases and 0 bases, in that order; junction bases with no gene match: 7.

This clonotype was counted between two and nine times. The chain recombines TRBV14 with TRBJ1-2; D is perhaps TRBD1 (5 bases). The CDR3 runs to 15 residues. Germline CDR1 and CDR2: SGHDN and FVKESK. V was trimmed by 0 bases and J by 2 bases, leaving 10 bases between them. The CDR3 DNA reads as TGTGCCAGCAGCCAAGATAAGGGACGGAACTATGGCTACACCTTC. Translation gives CASSQDKGRNYGYTF.

For the CDR3, the DNA is TGCGCCAGCGGACTGCTCCTGTACTTC. It codes for CASGLLLYF. V and J are TRBV10-1 and TRBJ2-5; the D gene is possibly TRBD2 (5 bases). The germline gives CDR1 WNHNN, CDR2 SYGVQD (reference sequence). The CDR3 totals 9 residues. Trimming stripped 8 bases from V and 13 bases from J, with 11 bases between.

This clonotype has more than one count but fewer than ten. The DNA for the CDR3 is TGCGCCAGCAGCTCTATAGCGGGAGGGCCGTTAGATACGCAGTATTTT. Protein: CASSSIAGGPLDTQYF. The gene calls are TRBV5-1 and TRBJ2-3, with 11 bases that match TRBD2. The CDR3 consists of 16 residues. Unmatched junction bases numbered 8, after V lost 3 bases and J lost 5 bases. Germline V gene sequence: CDR1 SGHRS, CDR2 YFSETQ.

The chain links TRBV2 to TRBJ2-7; TRBD1 is a possible D gene (6 bases). CDR1 is SNHLY, CDR2 FYNNEI, per germline. Trimming stripped 10 bases from V and 3 bases from J, with 16 bases between. The CDR3 is 13 residues long. The chain's CDR3 is CATKRTDFYEQYF. The CDR3 DNA follows: TGTGCCACTAAACGGACAGACTTCTACGAGCAGTACTTC.

The gene calls are TRBV20-1 and TRBJ1-1, with a tentative D call TRBD1 (6 bases). With 1 base removed from V and 1 base from J, the gap between germline ends came to 16 bases. The CDR3 is 16 amino acids. The germline gives CDR1 DFQATT, CDR2 SNEGSKA (reference sequence). The CDR3, as DNA: TGCAGTGCTAGAGCCCAGGGGCGCGTGGGGAACACTGAAGCTTTCTTT. It codes for CSARAQGRVGNTEAFF.

V and J are TRBV20-1 and TRBJ2-1; TRBD2 matches at 7 bases. The V and J ends lost 5 bases and 0 bases, in that order; junction bases with no gene match: 13. There are 17 residues in the CDR3. Germline CDR1 reads DFQATT; CDR2 reads SNEGSKA (reference sequence). The chain's CDR3 is CSAPLAALRSSYNEQFF. The CDR3 nucleotides are TGCAGTGCTCCCCTAGCGGCTCTAAGGAGCTCCTACAATGAGCAGTTCTTC.

This clonotype was observed a few times. The chain employs TRBV10-3 and TRBJ1-4, with 7 bases that match TRBD1. Looked up from germline, CDR1 is ENHRY and CDR2 is SYGVKD. The CDR3 sequence is 13 residues long. V was pared by 9 bases and J by 4 bases, with 5 bases of the junction left unmatched. CDR3 DNA: TGTGCCATAATACAGGGGAGTAATGAAAAACTGTTTTTT. Its translation: CAIIQGSNEKLFF.

The V and J genes are TRBV29-1 and TRBJ1-2; the match to TRBD1 covers 11 bases. Trimming removed 1 base from V and 2 bases from J; junction bases left unmatched: 3. This CDR3 has 15 amino acids. Per germline, CDR1 SQVTM and CDR2 ANQGSEA. Here the CDR3 reads CSVEGDRGGNYGYTF. The CDR3 nucleotides read TGCAGCGTTGAAGGGGACAGGGGGGGAAACTATGGCTACACCTTC.

In this sample, this clonotype turned up a few times. The gene calls are TRBV20-1 and TRBJ2-1; D may correspond to TRBD1 or TRBD2 (5 bases each). The CDR3 runs to 18 residues. Germline CDR1 and CDR2: DFQATT and SNEGSKA (reference sequence). V was pared by 6 bases and J by 2 bases, with 26 bases between. Here the CDR3 DNA reads TGCAGTGCGAACCAACCGAGGGGAGCGGTAGCTACCTACAATGAGCAGTTCTTC. This translates into CSANQPRGAVATYNEQFF.

The chain is built from TRBV3-1 and TRBJ2-7; no definite D call. The germline V gene encodes CDR1 LGHDT and CDR2 YNNKEL (reference sequence). V was pared by 1 base and J by 0 bases, with 7 bases between. The CDR3 runs to 14 residues. CDR3 region: CASSQAPSSYEQYF. In DNA form, the CDR3 reads TGTGCCAGCAGCCAAGCCCCGAGCTCCTACGAGCAGTACTTC.

V is TRBV12-3 or TRBV12-4 and J is TRBJ2-3; 8 bases fit TRBD1. V shed 7 bases, J shed 4 bases, and the junction held 13 bases outside the gene matches. The CDR3 has 16 residues. CDR3 in amino acids: CASKLFAGGLPDTQYF. CDR3 coding DNA: TGTGCCAGCAAGTTATTTGCAGGGGGCTTGCCAGATACGCAGTATTTT.

The V call is TRBV2, the J call TRBJ1-1; perhaps TRBD1 as D (6 bases). The V gene's germline CDR1 is SNHLY and CDR2 FYNNEI. The CDR3 is 12 residues long. With 8 bases removed from V and 1 base from J, the gap between germline ends came to 8 bases. The chain's CDR3 is CASLGGNTEAFF. In DNA, the CDR3 is TGTGCCAGCTTAGGGGGGAACACTGAAGCTTTCTTT.

The chain uses TRBV24-1 and TRBJ2-1; 9 bases are shared with TRBD2. The V gene's germline CDR1 is KGHDR and CDR2 SFDVKD. The J segment lost 8 bases and the V segment lost 1 base, leaving 8 bases of the junction unmatched. This CDR3 has 16 amino acids. Here the CDR3 DNA reads TGTGCCACCAGTGATTTCGAAGCGGGGGGCAGGGATGAGCAGTTCTTC. Translation gives CATSDFEAGGRDEQFF.

This clonotype occurred a few times. V gene TRBV20-1 combines with J gene TRBJ1-1; no clear D gene. The CDR3 spans 14 residues. CDR1 DFQATT and CDR2 SNEGSKA come from the germline V gene (reference sequence). The ends were cut back, 1 base at V and 1 base at J, with 10 bases in the middle. The CDR3 reads CSARGIQRNTEAFF. CDR3 DNA: TGCAGTGCTAGAGGCATACAGCGGAACACTGAAGCTTTCTTT.

This clonotype was found a few times. The chain couples TRBV12-3 or TRBV12-4 to TRBJ2-7, with TRBD2 identical over 10 bases. The trim removed 10 bases at V and 5 bases at J, leaving 11 bases unmatched. This CDR3 spans 14 amino acids. The CDR3 region is CATNRAGTSDEQYF. The CDR3 coding sequence is TGTGCCACCAATCGAGCCGGGACTAGCGACGAGCAGTACTTC.

The chain uses TRBV10-2 and TRBJ1-1; no firm D call. V dropped 1 base and J dropped 0 bases, with 15 bases sitting between them. The CDR3 sequence is 17 residues long. CDR1 is WSHSY, CDR2 SAAADI, per germline. DNA of the CDR3: TGCGCCAGCAGTGAGTTCGGGTTGGGCGGCCTGAACACTGAAGCTTTCTTT. Its translation: CASSEFGLGGLNTEAFF.

This clonotype was observed a handful of times. The chain carries TRBV5-5 and TRBJ2-2, with D uncertain. V lost 7 bases to trimming and J lost 4 bases, with 5 bases between them. The CDR3 runs 11 residues. The germline V gene has CDR1 SGHKS and CDR2 YYEKEE (reference sequence). The chain's CDR3 is CASLLTGELFF. The CDR3 nucleotides read TGTGCCAGCTTGCTCACCGGGGAGCTGTTTTTT.

This chain uses TRBV12-3 or TRBV12-4 with TRBJ2-1; 12 bases align to TRBD2. Trimming removed 1 base from V and 9 bases from J; junction bases left unmatched: 7. The CDR3 has 16 amino acids. The chain's CDR3 is CASSLVTSGSGGEQFF. The CDR3 DNA is TGTGCCAGCAGTTTAGTGACTAGCGGGAGTGGAGGTGAGCAGTTCTTC.